The 30 T cell receptor beta chains listed next were all sequenced from one sample in a study of T cell responses to AZD1222 COVID-19 vaccine. Sequencing used immunoSEQ multiplex PCR; TCRdb keeps in-frame clones, though not all of them. The sample consists of roughly 130,000 clones, just over 85% of them appearing once. This specimen consisted of peripheral blood, obtained on day 0 of AZD1222 vaccination. These receptors were collected from an adult in good health.

This rearrangement joins TRBV27 to TRBJ2-7; the match to TRBD2 covers 9 bases. Germline loops: CDR1 MNHEY, CDR2 SMNVEV (reference sequence). The J segment lost 2 bases and the V segment lost 2 bases, leaving 4 bases of the junction unmatched. The CDR3 consists of 15 residues. CDR3 sequence (DNA): TGTGCCAGCAGTTTAGTAGCTAGCGGGGCCTACGAGCAGTACTTC. Translation gives CASSLVASGAYEQYF.

The gene calls are TRBV24-1 and TRBJ1-1; 8 bases align to TRBD1. Trimming took 3 bases from V and 1 from J; bases not matched to a gene: 3. There are 15 residues in the CDR3. CDR1 is KGHDR and CDR2 is SFDVKD in the germline V gene. In nucleotides, the CDR3 is TGTGCCACCAGTGATACCGGGACAGGGAACACTGAAGCTTTCTTT. Translating gives CATSDTGTGNTEAFF.

The V gene is TRBV30, the J gene TRBJ2-1; D ambiguous. Germline loops: CDR1 GTSNPN, CDR2 SVGIG (reference sequence). This CDR3 region has 13 residues. Trimming took off 1 base at V and 7 bases at J, with 11 bases between the two ends. The CDR3 coding sequence is TGTGCCTGGAGTGGGGGAAGCTCGAATGAGCAGTTCTTC. Translation: CAWSGGSSNEQFF.

V gene TRBV4-3 combines with J gene TRBJ2-2; D unresolved. From germline, CDR1 is LGHNA and CDR2 YSLEER. This CDR3 contains 17 residues. V was trimmed by 0 bases and J by 0 bases, leaving 11 bases between them. The CDR3 DNA reads as TGCGCCAGCAGCCAAGAGCACCGCGGAGCGAACACCGGGGAGCTGTTTTTT. It yields the protein CASSQEHRGANTGELFF.

Of note for this clone: Other DNA variants within this sample encode the same CDR3. The chain is built from TRBV10-1 and TRBJ1-5; no clear D gene. CDR1 and CDR2 (germline): WNHNN, SYGVQD (reference sequence). Trimming stripped 3 bases from V and 0 bases from J, with 0 bases between. The CDR3 has 12 amino acids. The chain's CDR3 is CASSDSNQPQHF. DNA for the CDR3: TGCGCCAGCAGTGATAGCAATCAGCCCCAGCATTTT.

In the case of this clone: Other DNA sequences in the same sample also yield this CDR3. This rearrangement joins TRBV6-6 to TRBJ2-7; no definite D call. Per germline, CDR1 MNHNY and CDR2 SVGAGI (reference sequence). V was trimmed by 2 bases and J by 6 bases, leaving 8 bases between them. This CDR3 spans 12 amino acids. The CDR3 sequence is CASSYSLGEQYF. The CDR3 bases are TGTGCCAGCAGTTACAGCCTCGGCGAGCAGTACTTC.

The rearrangement joins TRBV19 to TRBJ1-1; 7 nucleotides align to TRBD1. CDR1 is LNHDA, CDR2 SQIVND, per germline (reference sequence). The CDR3 consists of 13 residues. The J segment lost 9 bases and the V segment lost 7 bases, leaving 11 bases of the junction unmatched. The CDR3, as DNA: TGTGCCAGTAACTCATTCAGGGGGTCCCAAGCTTTCTTT. Residues: CASNSFRGSQAFF.

The chain recombines TRBV5-1 with TRBJ1-4; possibly TRBD1 for D (5 bases). Between the trimmed V and J ends, which lost 7 bases and 2 bases, there was a span of 12 bases. The CDR3 extends over 14 amino acids. Germline CDR1 and CDR2: SGHRS and YFSETQ. CDR3 amino acids: CASYDGGTNEKLFF. CDR3 DNA: TGCGCCAGCTACGATGGGGGGACTAATGAAAAACTGTTTTTT.

The chain is built from TRBV11-2 and TRBJ2-3; D gene unclear. Germline loops: CDR1 SGHAT, CDR2 FQNNGV. This CDR3 contains 15 residues. V lost 0 bases and J 8 bases, leaving 15 bases between the germline ends. CDR3 loop: CASSLDPSWASTQYF. The CDR3 nucleotides read TGTGCCAGCAGCTTAGATCCCTCTTGGGCGAGTACGCAGTATTTT.

The rearrangement uses TRBV6-6 and TRBJ2-7; D remains unclear. Trimming took off 6 bases at V and 5 bases at J, with 14 bases between the two ends. Looked up from germline, CDR1 is MNHNY and CDR2 is SVGAGI (reference sequence). The CDR3 totals 13 residues. CDR3 bases: TGTGCCAGCAGGACGGCGGTTGCGGACGAGCAGTACTTC. Translated, it gives CASRTAVADEQYF.

The V and J genes are TRBV11-2 and TRBJ1-2; D is uncertain. The CDR3 runs 13 residues. Trimming stripped 3 bases from V and 7 bases from J, with 12 bases between. From germline, CDR1 is SGHAT and CDR2 FQNNGV. The CDR3 is CASSFRRAGGYTF. In DNA, the CDR3 is TGTGCCAGCAGCTTCAGGAGGGCGGGTGGCTACACCTTC.

This clone was seen a few times. The genes are TRBV6-5 and TRBJ1-5, with D unclear. Trimming pared 2 bases from V and 4 bases from J, leaving 6 bases between. Germline CDR1 MNHEY, CDR2 SVGAGI. This CDR3 is 13 amino acids long. CDR3 protein: CASSYGYNQPQHF. Here the CDR3 DNA reads TGTGCCAGCAGTTACGGGTATAATCAGCCCCAGCATTTT.

A word on this clone: The junction differs from germline at one of its ends, possibly a read error. The rearrangement links TRBV24-1 to TRBJ2-3; D is possibly TRBD2 (6 bases). Germline loops: CDR1 KGHDR, CDR2 SFDVKD. The CDR3 spans 15 residues. The CDR3 protein is CAASDGGSVMDTQYF. The CDR3 region has the DNA TGTGCCGCCAGTGATGGGGGGTCAGTAATGGATACGCAGTATTTT.

The J gene is TRBJ2-7, the V gene TRBV10-3, with 9 bases that match TRBD1. V was pared by 6 bases and J by 12 bases, with 6 bases of the junction left unmatched. The CDR3 totals 11 residues. Germline V gives CDR1 ENHRY, CDR2 SYGVKD. Written as DNA, the CDR3 is TGTGCCATCAGCCCCCGGGACAGGGTGTACTTC. Protein: CAISPRDRVYF.

This clone was seen just once. The genes are TRBV7-9 and TRBJ2-2; 12 nucleotides match TRBD2. This CDR3 has 18 amino acids. Germline CDR1 reads SEHNR; CDR2 reads FQNEAQ (reference sequence). V was clipped by 5 bases and J by 2 bases; unmatched bases: 9. The CDR3 nucleotides are TGTGCCAGCAGCATCAGGAAACTAGCGGGAGGAAACACCGGGGAGCTGTTTTTT. Protein product: CASSIRKLAGGNTGELFF.

The sample holds a few counts of this clone. The rearrangement uses TRBV5-8 and TRBJ2-2; 10 bases map to TRBD1. Losses at the gene ends were 4 bases for V and 7 bases for J; bases not matched to a gene: 13. CDR1 and CDR2 from the germline V gene are SGHTS and YDEGEE. The CDR3 runs to 17 residues. CDR3 in DNA: TGTGCCAGCAGCAGAAAGACAGGGGGCAGTTTGTTCGGGGAGCTGTTTTTT. It translates to CASSRKTGGSLFGELFF. The full variable domain, with the rest looked up from reference TRBV5-8 and TRBJ2-2, is EAGVTQSPTHLIKTRGQQATLRCSPISGHTSVYWYQQALGLGLQFLLWYDEGEERNRGNFPPRFSGRQFPNYSSELNVNALELEDSALYLCASSRKTGGSLFGELFFGEGSRLTVL.

The chain uses TRBV2 and TRBJ2-7; D is ambiguous. Germline CDR1 is SNHLY and CDR2 is FYNNEI. The CDR3 is made up of 15 amino acids. V lost 2 bases and J 0 bases, leaving 11 bases between the germline ends. DNA for the CDR3: TGTGCCAGCAGTGAAAAGGCTTTTAGCTCCTACGAGCAGTACTTC. It translates to CASSEKAFSSYEQYF. Complete variable domain (other parts from reference TRBV2 and TRBJ2-7): EPEVTQTPSHQVTQMGQEVILRCVPISNHLYFYWYRQILGQKVEFLVSFYNNEISEKSEIFDDQFSVERPDGSNFTLKIRSTKLEDSAMYFCASSEKAFSSYEQYFGPGTRLTVT.

The chain uses TRBV5-4 and TRBJ1-1; TRBD1 matches 9 bases. This CDR3 has 13 amino acids. Germline assignment: CDR1 SGHNT and CDR2 YYREEE (reference sequence). The trim removed 4 bases at V and 13 bases at J, leaving 11 bases unmatched. CDR3 DNA sequence: TGTGCCAGCAGCCTGGCCGGGACAGGGATTGTTTTCTTT. Translating it yields CASSLAGTGIVFF.

This clone was observed a single time. V is TRBV9 and J is TRBJ2-3, with 10 bases lining up with TRBD2. The germline gives CDR1 SGDLS, CDR2 YYNGEE. With V trimmed by 0 bases and J by 6 bases, 4 bases remained unmatched. CDR3 length equals 15 residues. The CDR3 region has the DNA TGTGCCAGCAGCGTAGGTGTAGCGGGGGGTGATACGCAGTATTTT. This translates into CASSVGVAGGDTQYF.

The rearrangement links TRBV5-1 to TRBJ2-7; 8 bases map to TRBD1. CDR3 length: 14 residues. V was pared by 4 bases and J by 6 bases, with 9 bases of the junction left unmatched. CDR1 and CDR2 (germline): SGHRS, YFSETQ. CDR3: CASSTGQGTGEQYF. The DNA of the CDR3 is TGCGCCAGCAGCACAGGACAGGGAACAGGCGAGCAGTACTTC.

The count of this clone is one. V and J are TRBV18 and TRBJ2-1, with TRBD2 matching 15 bases. The V segment lost 2 bases and the J segment 0 bases; nucleotides outside the gene matches: 5. The germline CDR1 and CDR2 sequences are KGHSH and LQKENI. The CDR3 covers 19 residues. CDR3 sequence: CASSPVGLAGGSSYNEQFF. The CDR3 DNA is TGTGCCAGCTCACCAGTCGGACTAGCGGGAGGGAGCTCCTACAATGAGCAGTTCTTC.

V usage is TRBV9 and J usage is TRBJ1-2, with D possibly being TRBD1 (5 bases). The CDR3 runs to 17 residues. Between the trimmed V and J ends, which lost 0 bases and 0 bases, there was a span of 15 bases. CDR1 is SGDLS, CDR2 YYNGEE, per germline. The CDR3 protein is CASSVGSGTQANYGYTF. CDR3 in DNA: TGTGCCAGCAGCGTAGGGTCCGGGACCCAGGCTAACTATGGCTACACCTTC.

This chain links TRBV15 with TRBJ2-5; D not certain. Trimming stripped 0 bases from V and 1 base from J, with 9 bases between. The CDR3 runs 15 residues. Germline V lookup: CDR1 LNHNV, CDR2 YYDKDF (reference sequence). CDR3 region: CATSREVGVQETQYF. The CDR3 region has the DNA TGTGCCACCAGCAGAGAAGTTGGGGTCCAAGAGACCCAGTACTTC.

This clone was picked up one time. The chain is built from TRBV5-4 and TRBJ2-1; TRBD1 matches at 9 bases. CDR3 length equals 16 residues. V lost 1 base, J lost 2 bases, and 4 bases stayed unmatched. The V gene's germline CDR1 is SGHNT and CDR2 YYREEE (reference sequence). Here the CDR3 reads CASSLPGQGTYNEQFF. Here the CDR3 DNA reads TGTGCCAGCAGCTTGCCGGGACAGGGCACCTACAATGAGCAGTTCTTC.

The chain joins TRBV27 to TRBJ1-1, with 8 bases that match TRBD1. Trimming took 6 bases from V and 1 from J; bases not matched to a gene: 16. CDR3 size: 18 residues. Germline V gene sequence: CDR1 MNHEY, CDR2 SMNVEV (reference sequence). In DNA form, the CDR3 reads TGTGCCAGCAGACTTTTAGGACAGGGCTCTACAAAGAACACTGAAGCTTTCTTT. Encoded protein: CASRLLGQGSTKNTEAFF.

The chain joins TRBV5-1 to TRBJ1-6; 9 nucleotides align to TRBD1. V lost 0 bases and J lost 9; bases outside the gene matches: 1. Germline CDR1 reads SGHRS; CDR2 reads YFSETQ. CDR3 length: 14 amino acids. The CDR3 is CASSLGQGVSPLHF. Written as DNA, the CDR3 is TGCGCCAGCAGCTTGGGACAGGGGGTTTCACCCCTCCACTTT.

J is TRBJ2-7 and V is TRBV2; TRBD2 is a possible D gene (6 bases). The CDR3 has 12 amino acids. From germline, CDR1 is SNHLY and CDR2 FYNNEI. Deletions cut 4 bases from V and 5 bases from J, with 9 bases between. The chain's CDR3 is CASSGLVNEQYF. The CDR3 DNA is TGTGCCAGCAGTGGACTAGTCAACGAGCAGTACTTC.

Here the CDR3 reads CASSQGLLGVTEAFF. The DNA for the CDR3 is TGCGCCAGCAGCCAAGGGCTTCTAGGGGTGACTGAAGCTTTCTTT. V is TRBV4-3 and J is TRBJ1-1, with a possible D match to TRBD1 (5 bases). CDR1 is LGHNA, CDR2 YSLEER, per germline. This CDR3 comprises 15 residues. Trimming left V 1 base short and J 5 bases short, with 14 bases between.

This clone was counted a single time. The chain links TRBV6-1 to TRBJ1-5; TRBD1 matches at 9 bases. CDR1 and CDR2 from the germline V gene are MNHNS and SASEGT. The CDR3 sequence is 17 residues long. The V segment lost 0 bases and the J segment 4 bases; nucleotides outside the gene matches: 7. The CDR3 reads CASSEAGGTGINQPQHF. Written as DNA, the CDR3 is TGTGCCAGCAGTGAAGCAGGGGGGACAGGGATAAATCAGCCCCAGCATTTT.

This clone was found once. This chain uses TRBV5-6 with TRBJ1-2, with 9 nucleotides matching TRBD1. CDR3 length: 14 residues. Trimming took 0 bases from V and 8 from J; bases not matched to a gene: 5. Germline V CDR1 and CDR2: SGHDT, YYEEEE. The chain's CDR3 is CASSLEGQGRGYTF. The CDR3 nucleotides read TGTGCCAGCAGCTTGGAGGGACAGGGCAGAGGCTACACCTTC. The variable domain in full, with the rest retrieved from reference TRBV5-6 and TRBJ1-2, is DAGVTQSPTHLIKTRGQQVTLRCSPKSGHDTVSWYQQALGQGPQFIFQYYEEEERQRGNFPDRFSGHQFPNYSSELNVNALLLGDSALYLCASSLEGQGRGYTFGSGTRLTVV.